This T cell receptor beta chain is from a study of cytomegalovirus exposure and HLA in healthy donors. Regarding the study as a whole: Accurate prediction of HLA-A and HLA-B alleles (for most subjects) was reportedly achieved from TCR beta sequences.

A word on this clone: Its antigen is not identified.

The PCR contained 60 Vbeta and 13 Jbeta primers. The repertoire was sequenced with immunoSEQ multiplex PCR; TCRdb's copy has only in-frame clones and lacks some. The repertoire holds fewer than 110,000 clones, with around 60% as singletons. Germline CDR1 is SQVTM and CDR2 is ANQGSEA. Trimming removed 6 bases from V and 3 bases from J; junction bases left unmatched: 7. CDR3 size: 16 residues. V is TRBV29-1 and J is TRBJ2-3; 15 bases match TRBD2. This clonotype was sampled from a woman between 45 and 65 years old in good health and CMV-seronegative. The specimen sequenced was PBMCs. CDR3 in amino acids: CSVGLAGGPDTDTQYF. The CDR3 region has the DNA TGCAGCGTAGGACTAGCGGGAGGGCCCGATACAGATACGCAGTATTTT.